This TCR beta chain comes out of a study of CD8+ T cells in alopecia areata. Treatment reported: oral pan-JAK inhibitor, 5-10 mg twice daily. RNA, once extracted, was reverse transcribed into cDNA for use as the sequencing template. Method: immunoSEQ multiplex PCR; TCRdb's copy keeps in-frame clones and lacks some. The data hold about 190,000 clones, with approximately 60% observed a single time. With 1 base clipped from V and 7 bases from J, the junction kept 12 bases outside the gene matches. The germline V gene encodes CDR1 LNHNV and CDR2 YYDKDF (reference sequence). This CDR3 has 17 amino acids. The receptor was isolated from a human donor with alopecia areata. The starting material was CD4+ T cells sorted from blood, obtained at week 4, from a patient treated with tofacitinib. The chain recombines TRBV15 with TRBJ2-1; 8 nucleotides agree with TRBD1. The CDR3 nucleotides read TGTGCCACCAGCAGAGCCCGGACAGGGTGGGGTTTGAATGAGCAGTTCTTC. Its protein is CATSRARTGWGLNEQFF.